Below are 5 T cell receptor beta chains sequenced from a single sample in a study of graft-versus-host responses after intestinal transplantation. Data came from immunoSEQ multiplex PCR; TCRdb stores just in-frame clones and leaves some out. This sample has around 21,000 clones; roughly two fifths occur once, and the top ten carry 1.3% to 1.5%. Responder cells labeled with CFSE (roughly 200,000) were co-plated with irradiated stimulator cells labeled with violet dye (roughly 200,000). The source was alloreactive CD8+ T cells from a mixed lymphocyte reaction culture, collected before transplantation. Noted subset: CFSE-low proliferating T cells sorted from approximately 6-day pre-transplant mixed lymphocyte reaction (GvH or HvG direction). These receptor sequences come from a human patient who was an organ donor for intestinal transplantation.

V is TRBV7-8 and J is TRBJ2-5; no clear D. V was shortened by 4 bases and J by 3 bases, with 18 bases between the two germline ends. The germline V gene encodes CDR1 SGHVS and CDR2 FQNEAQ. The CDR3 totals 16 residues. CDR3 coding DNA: TGTGCCAGCAGCTCGACCAAGGGTCAGTATGAAGAGACCCAGTACTTC. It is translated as CASSSTKGQYEETQYF.

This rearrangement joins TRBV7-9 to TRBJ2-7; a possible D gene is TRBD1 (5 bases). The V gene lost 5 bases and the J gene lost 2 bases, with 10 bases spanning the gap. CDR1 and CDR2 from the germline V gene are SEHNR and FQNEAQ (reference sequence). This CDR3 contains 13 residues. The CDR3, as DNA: TGTGCCAGCAGCGACAGAAGCCCCTACGAGCAGTACTTC. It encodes CASSDRSPYEQYF. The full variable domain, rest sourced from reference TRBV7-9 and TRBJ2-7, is DTGVSQNPRHKITKRGQNVTFRCDPISEHNRLYWYRQTLGQGPEFLTYFQNEAQLEKSRLLSDRFSAERPKGSFSTLEIQRTEQGDSAMYLCASSDRSPYEQYFGPGTRLTVT.

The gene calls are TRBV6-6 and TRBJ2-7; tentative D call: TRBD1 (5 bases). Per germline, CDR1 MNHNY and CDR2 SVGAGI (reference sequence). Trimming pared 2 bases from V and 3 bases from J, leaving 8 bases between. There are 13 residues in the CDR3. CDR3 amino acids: CASSYGADYEQYF. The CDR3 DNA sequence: TGTGCCAGCAGTTACGGGGCAGACTACGAGCAGTACTTC.

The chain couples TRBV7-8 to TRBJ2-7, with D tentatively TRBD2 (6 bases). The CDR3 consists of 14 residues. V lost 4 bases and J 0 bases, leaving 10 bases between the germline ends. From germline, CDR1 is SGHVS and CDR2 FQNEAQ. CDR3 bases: TGTGCCAGCAGCTCCTGGGACTTCTCCTACGAGCAGTACTTC. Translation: CASSSWDFSYEQYF.

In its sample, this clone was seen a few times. Here the CDR3 DNA reads TGTGCCAGCAGCTTAGGCCACGATGAAAAACTGTTTTTT. Its translation: CASSLGHDEKLFF. This sequence joins TRBV4-2 and TRBJ1-4; no clear D. From germline, CDR1 is LGHNA and CDR2 YNFKEQ. V was shortened by 5 bases and J by 6 bases, with 10 bases between the two germline ends. CDR3 size: 13 residues.